This record covers a single T cell receptor (beta chain). Original handling: For nucleated cells, counts were estimated from reference gene primer amplification. The table came from immunoSEQ multiplex PCR; TCRdb's copy has only in-frame clones and leaves some out. V and J calls plus clone size are reproduced from that table; the DNA served to infer D and trimming. This table has approximately 90,000 clones, about 89% appearing once. The CDR3 is 15 amino acids. V dropped 5 bases and J dropped 6; count of bases not matched to a gene: 8. The germline V gene has CDR1 MDHEN and CDR2 SYDVKM. The record originates from a study of blood T cell repertoires in COVID-19. Study details: The analysed material was cDNA or gDNA that came from T cells, B-cell-depleted T cells, or PBMCs.

The sample was peripheral blood. This receptor was taken from a human donor with acute or convalescent COVID-19. The donor label of this sample is uncertain. This rearrangement joins TRBV28 to TRBJ2-5, with TRBD2 matching over 11 bases. The CDR3 loop reads CASSPPGLAVQTQYF. The CDR3 bases are TGTGCCAGCAGTCCGCCGGGACTAGCGGTACAGACCCAGTACTTC.